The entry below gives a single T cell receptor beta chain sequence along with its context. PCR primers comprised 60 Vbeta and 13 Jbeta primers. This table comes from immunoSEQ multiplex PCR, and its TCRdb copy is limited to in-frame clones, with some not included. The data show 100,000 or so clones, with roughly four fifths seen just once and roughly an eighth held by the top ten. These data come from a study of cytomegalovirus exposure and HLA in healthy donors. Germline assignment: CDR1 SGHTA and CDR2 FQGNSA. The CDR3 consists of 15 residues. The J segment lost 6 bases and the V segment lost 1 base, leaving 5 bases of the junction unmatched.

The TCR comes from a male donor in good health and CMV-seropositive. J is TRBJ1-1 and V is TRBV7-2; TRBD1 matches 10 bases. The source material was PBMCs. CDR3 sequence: CASSLGGTGAPEAFF. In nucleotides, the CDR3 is TGTGCCAGCAGCTTAGGAGGGACAGGGGCCCCTGAAGCTTTCTTT.